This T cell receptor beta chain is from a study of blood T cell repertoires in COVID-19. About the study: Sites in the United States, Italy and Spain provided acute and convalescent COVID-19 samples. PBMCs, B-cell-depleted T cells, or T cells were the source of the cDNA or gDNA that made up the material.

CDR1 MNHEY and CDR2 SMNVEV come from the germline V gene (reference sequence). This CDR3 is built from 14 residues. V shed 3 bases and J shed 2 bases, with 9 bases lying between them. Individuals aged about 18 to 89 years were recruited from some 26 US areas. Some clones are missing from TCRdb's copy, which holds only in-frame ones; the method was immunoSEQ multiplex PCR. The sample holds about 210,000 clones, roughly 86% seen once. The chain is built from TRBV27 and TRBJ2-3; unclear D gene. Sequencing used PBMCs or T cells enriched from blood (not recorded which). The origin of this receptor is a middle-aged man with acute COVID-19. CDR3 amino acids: CASSFRLNTDTQYF. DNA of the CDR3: TGTGCCAGCAGTTTCAGACTGAACACAGATACGCAGTATTTT.